This is a list of T cell receptor beta chains from one sample in a study of cytomegalovirus exposure and HLA in healthy donors. The table came from immunoSEQ multiplex PCR; TCRdb's copy has only in-frame clones and leaves some out. This table has approximately 170,000 clones, around 62% appearing once. The material sequenced was PBMCs. These receptors were taken from a man aged 40-55 years in good health and CMV-seronegative. CDR3s include the opening cysteine and the closing phenylalanine or tryptophan. The D gene is left open where the match is weak. Part of the rows lack a size; the others show once, few, many or a class for expanded clones.

clone_size	j_call	v_call	d_call	cdr3_nt	cdr3_aa
few	TRBJ2-7	TRBV5-1	-	TGCGCCAGCAGCTTGGTGGAACAGGTGATCTACGAGCAGTACTTC	CASSLVEQVIYEQYF
-	TRBJ2-5	TRBV7-2	-	TGTGCCAGCAGCTTAGCAAGCCCGGGGCAAGAGACCCAGTACTTC	CASSLASPGQETQYF
-	TRBJ2-7	TRBV7-9	-	TGTTCCAGCAGCTTACCCCGGTCAGGGGCGGACTACGAGCAGTACTTC	CSSSLPRSGADYEQYF
-	TRBJ2-5	TRBV7-9	TRBD2	TGTTCCAGCAGCCCGAAACTAGCGGGGGGCGAGGGAGAGACCCAGTACTTC	CSSSPKLAGGEGETQYF
-	TRBJ2-7	TRBV5-1	TRBD2	TGCGCCAGCAGGTTGGGCGGTTCAAGCGGGACCTACGAGCAGTACTTC	CASRLGGSSGTYEQYF
-	TRBJ2-7	TRBV9	-	TGTGCCAGCAGCTCGGCGGGCAGCTCCTACGAGCAGTACTTC	CASSSAGSSYEQYF
few	TRBJ2-3	TRBV4-1	TRBD2	TGCGCCAGCAGCGCGGGACTAGCGGGAGTTCTCGCAGATACGCAGTATTTT	CASSAGLAGVLADTQYF
-	TRBJ2-7	TRBV18	-	TGTGCCAGCTCACCAGGAGGCTACGAGCAGTACTTC	CASSPGGYEQYF
once	TRBJ2-1	TRBV27	-	TGTGCCAGCAGTTTAACGTTTATGCGGAGCTCCTACAATGAGCAGTTCTTC	CASSLTFMRSSYNEQFF
-	TRBJ2-5	TRBV6-4	TRBD2	TGTGCCAGCAGTCTGGCGGGGGGTAACCAAGAGACCCAGTACTTC	CASSLAGGNQETQYF
-	TRBJ1-2	TRBV19	TRBD1	TGTGCCAGTAGTATAGGGCCCTCAGGGGGCAGCTACACCTTC	CASSIGPSGGSYTF
-	TRBJ2-7	TRBV14	-	TGTGCCAGCAGCCAAGTGGAGGGTTCCTTCTCCTACGAGCAGTACTTC	CASSQVEGSFSYEQYF
few	TRBJ1-2	TRBV6-5	-	TGTGCCAGCAGCCGCAGACAGGCGTATGGCTACACCTTC	CASSRRQAYGYTF
-	TRBJ2-7	TRBV7-9	-	TGTGCCAGCAGCCCACTCCAGGGCAGCTACGAGCAGTACTTC	CASSPLQGSYEQYF
-	TRBJ2-1	TRBV12-5	-	TGTGCTAGTGGTTTGGGCCCCATCGGGAGCCAAAAGCAGTTCTTC	CASGLGPIGSQKQFF
-	TRBJ2-3	TRBV5-5	-	TGTGCCAGCGCCGGGATGGGAGATACGCAGTATTTT	CASAGMGDTQYF
-	TRBJ1-2	TRBV5-5	-	TGTGCCAGCAGCTTGGAACAGGGAGCCTATGGCTACACCTTC	CASSLEQGAYGYTF
few	TRBJ2-5	TRBV7-9	TRBD2	TGTGCCAGCAGCTTAACAGCGGGAGTGTTAGAGACCCAGTACTTC	CASSLTAGVLETQYF
-	TRBJ1-4	TRBV19	-	TGTGCCAGTAGTATGGGGACTACTAATGAAAAACTGTTTTTT	CASSMGTTNEKLFF
-	TRBJ2-3	TRBV19	-	TGTGCCAGTAGGATAGGACTTGGTACGCAGTATTTT	CASRIGLGTQYF
-	TRBJ1-1	TRBV30	TRBD1	TGTGCCTGGGGGACAGAGGTAAACACTGAAGCTTTCTTT	CAWGTEVNTEAFF
-	TRBJ1-1	TRBV7-9	TRBD1	TGTGCCAGCATCGCCGACAGGGCGAACACTGAAGCTTTCTTT	CASIADRANTEAFF
-	TRBJ2-5	TRBV5-1	-	TGCGCCAGCAGCTTGGCCGGCGCATCGGGCCAAGAGACCCAGTACTTC	CASSLAGASGQETQYF
-	TRBJ1-5	TRBV7-9	-	TGTGCCAGCAGCCCGGACGGGAGGAGAGATCAGCCCCAGCATTTT	CASSPDGRRDQPQHF
few	TRBJ1-1	TRBV6-5	TRBD1	TGTGCCAGCAGTTCGCGGACAGGGGGAAGAGGCACTGAAGCTTTCTTT	CASSSRTGGRGTEAFF
-	TRBJ2-3	TRBV27	-	TGTGCCAGCAGTGCTTGGCAGGGGCGCGCAGATACGCAGTATTTT	CASSAWQGRADTQYF
-	TRBJ2-7	TRBV19	TRBD2	TGTGCCAGTAGTATCGCCGGGACTAGAGACTACGAGCAGTACTTC	CASSIAGTRDYEQYF
-	TRBJ2-5	TRBV29-1	-	TGCAGCGTTGATCTAGGGACTCAAGAGACCCAGTACTTC	CSVDLGTQETQYF
-	TRBJ1-4	TRBV7-8	TRBD1	TGTGCCAGCAGCTCGGGACAGGTTCTTGAAAAACTGTTTTTT	CASSSGQVLEKLFF
-	TRBJ2-5	TRBV19	-	TGTGCCAGTAGTATGGTACTAGGGCGGGAGACCCAGTACTTC	CASSMVLGRETQYF
-	TRBJ1-5	TRBV6-6	TRBD1	TGTGCCAGCAGTTACGGACAGGGCAGCCAGCCCCAGCATTTT	CASSYGQGSQPQHF
-	TRBJ1-4	TRBV7-9	-	TGTGCCAGCAGCTATGACAGGCCGACCGGTGAAAAACTGTTTTTT	CASSYDRPTGEKLFF
-	TRBJ2-6	TRBV18	-	TGTGCCAGCTCACCCAACGGGGCTGGGGCCAACGTCCTGACTTTC	CASSPNGAGANVLTF
-	TRBJ2-1	TRBV4-2	TRBD2	TGTGCCAGCGGGGGCGGGAGGGCCCCTGGGGATGAGCAGTTCTTC	CASGGGRAPGDEQFF